This T cell receptor (beta chain) was captured by sequencing in a study of technical replicates of blood from a handful of donors. The germline gives CDR1 SGHRS, CDR2 YFSETQ. The CDR3 runs 14 residues. V was trimmed by 0 bases and J by 4 bases, leaving 10 bases between them. The repertoire was sequenced with immunoSEQ multiplex PCR; TCRdb's copy has only in-frame clones and lacks some. The sample consists of about 80,000 clones, 75% to 95% of them appearing once. The chain uses TRBV5-1 and TRBJ1-1; D unresolved. This clonotype was sampled from a human donor in good health. The material sequenced was T cells isolated from PBMCs. The CDR3 DNA reads TGCGCCAGCAGCTTGGGTCCAGGAGGCACTGAAGCTTTCTTT. Translation gives CASSLGPGGTEAFF.